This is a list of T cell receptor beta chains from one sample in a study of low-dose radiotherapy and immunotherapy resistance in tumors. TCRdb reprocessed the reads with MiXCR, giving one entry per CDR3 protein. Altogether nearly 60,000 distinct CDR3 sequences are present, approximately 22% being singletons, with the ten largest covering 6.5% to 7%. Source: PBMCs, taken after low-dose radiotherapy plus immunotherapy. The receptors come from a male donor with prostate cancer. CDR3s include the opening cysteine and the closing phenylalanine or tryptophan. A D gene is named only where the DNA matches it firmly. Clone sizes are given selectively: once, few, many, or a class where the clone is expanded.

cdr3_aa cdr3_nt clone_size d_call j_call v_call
CSVSRTHGNEQFF TGCAGCGTGTCACGGACCCACGGCAATGAGCAGTTCTTC medium-sized . TRBJ2-1 TRBV29-1
CASSDTGTPDNEQFF TGTGCCAGCAGCGATACCGGGACCCCCGACAATGAGCAGTTCTTC . . TRBJ2-1 TRBV7-3
CASRHRGSGGAGYEQYF TGTGCCAGCAGACACAGGGGGTCCGGGGGGGCTGGGTACGAGCAGTACTTC . . TRBJ2-7 TRBV3-1
CASTPDRGQPKNTEAFF TGTGCCAGCACGCCCGACCGGGGCCAACCCAAGAACACTGAAGCTTTCTTT many . TRBJ1-1 TRBV3-1
CASRLAQGALEQYF TGTGCCAGCAGATTAGCGCAGGGGGCTCTCGAGCAGTACTTC once TRBD1 TRBJ2-7 TRBV6-2/TRBV6-3
CASSVRTEGTGELFFF . few . TRBJ2-2 TRBV2
CASRAHRGGHPGELFF TGTGCCAGCAGGGCCCATCGGGGGGGCCATCCCGGGGAGCTGTTTTTT many TRBD2 TRBJ2-2 TRBV6-2/TRBV6-3
CASSYSGEKLFF TGTGCCAGCAGTTACTCAGGTGAAAAACTGTTTTTT many . TRBJ1-4 TRBV6-5
CASSDHRAKLFF TGTGCCAGCAGCGACCACAGGGCTAAACTGTTTTTT . . TRBJ1-4 TRBV5-8
CASSTGRYGYTF TGTGCCAGCAGTACCGGGAGATATGGCTACACCTTC many . TRBJ1-2 TRBV11-2
CASSRDRAVGLSGNTIYF TGTGCCAGCAGCCGGGACAGGGCTGTAGGTTTGTCTGGAAACACCATATATTTT many TRBD1 TRBJ1-3 TRBV5-5
CASSQTGISYEQYF TGTGCCAGCAGCCAGACAGGGATCTCCTACGAGCAGTACTTC many TRBD1 TRBJ2-7 TRBV7-9
CASSLIISMISGNTIYF TGTGCCAGCAGCTTGATTATCAGCATGATCTCTGGAAACACCATATATTTT . . TRBJ1-3 TRBV5-5
CASTPSSAGELFF TGTGCCAGCACCCCGAGCTCCGCCGGGGAGCTGTTTTTT . . TRBJ2-2 TRBV11-2
CASSPPQGQTDTQYF TGTGCCAGCTCACCACCGCAGGGCCAAACAGATACGCAGTATTTT many . TRBJ2-3 TRBV18
CSVEDGGYGTEAFF TGCAGCGTTGAAGATGGGGGGTACGGGACTGAAGCTTTCTTT . . TRBJ1-1 TRBV29-1
CASGVAGGTYEQYF TGCGCCAGCGGCGTAGCGGGGGGAACCTACGAGCAGTACTTC few TRBD2 TRBJ2-7 TRBV10-2
CSVDWTGVLETQYF TGCAGCGTTGATTGGACGGGAGTATTGGAGACCCAGTACTTC many . TRBJ2-5 TRBV29-1